This TCR beta chain stems from a study of graft-versus-host responses after intestinal transplantation. Across the study: All recipients were given anti-thymocyte globulin induction, and tacrolimus and steroids were then administered for about three years. Findings of the study overall: Among recipient marrow samples, GvH clones were found; some appeared first in ileum or blood.

Profiled with immunoSEQ multiplex PCR; TCRdb holds only in-frame clones, not every one. The sample carries around 15,000 clones, over 50% recorded once. The ends lost 5 bases at V and 0 bases at J; junction bases unmatched: 15. This CDR3 has 18 amino acids. Germline V gives CDR1 SGHAT, CDR2 FQNNGV. As concerns this clone: Its antigen is not identified.

Graft tissue processing released intraepithelial and lamina propria lymphocytes. Sample: ileum tissue, taken 524 days after transplant. The chain employs TRBV11-2 and TRBJ2-7; 8 bases are shared with TRBD1. The TCR was taken from a human patient who received an intestinal transplant, so some T cells may come from the graft donor. CDR3 bases: TGTGCCAGCAGCAAACTCTCTACAGGGGGGAGTGTCTCCTACGAGCAGTACTTC. Translation: CASSKLSTGGSVSYEQYF.